This is a list of T cell receptor beta chains from one sample in a study of vaccination effects on CD4 cells after COVID-19. These receptors lack a known antigen. The data were produced by immunoSEQ multiplex PCR, yet TCRdb's version contains in-frame clones alone and is incomplete. The repertoire holds about 40,000 clones, with around 73% as singletons. The sample here was CD4+ T cells from PBMCs cultured without peptide, taken after COVID-19 vaccination. Receptor source: a human donor who received a COVID-19 vaccine. The CDR3 runs from the conserved cysteine through the conserved F or W. The D gene is left open where the match is weak. Rows give clone size only sometimes, using once, few, many, or a class for an expanded clone.

>TRBV19|-|TRBD2|TRBJ2-1
CASSSLLAEPYNEQFF
TGTGCCAGTAGTAGCCTACTAGCGGAACCCTACAATGAGCAGTTCTTC
>TRBV5-6|once|TRBD1|TRBJ1-1
CASSLMGQGVSEAFF
TGTGCCAGCAGCTTAATGGGACAGGGGGTTTCGGAAGCTTTCTTT
>TRBV10-1|-|TRBD2|TRBJ2-7
CASSDATSETYEQYF
TGCGCCAGCAGTGACGCGACTAGCGAGACCTACGAGCAGTACTTC
>TRBV3-1/TRBV3-2|-|TRBD2|TRBJ2-1
CASSQATSGVYNEQFF
TGTGCCAGCAGCCAAGCTACTAGCGGGGTCTACAATGAGCAGTTCTTC
>TRBV7-2|-|TRBD1|TRBJ1-2
CASSLARVTGKSGYTF
TGTGCCAGCAGCTTAGCGCGTGTGACAGGGAAGAGTGGCTACACCTTC
>TRBV5-5|-|TRBD2|TRBJ2-3
CASSLRTSGGATDTQYF
TGTGCCAGCAGCCTGAGGACTAGCGGGGGGGCCACAGATACGCAGTATTTT
>TRBV27|-|-|TRBJ2-5
CASSQPGTSQETQYF
TGTGCCAGCAGTCAACCAGGGACGAGCCAAGAGACCCAGTACTTC
>TRBV7-9|-|-|TRBJ1-2
CASSPGDGNYGYTF
TGTGCCAGCAGCCCAGGGGATGGTAACTATGGCTACACCTTC
>TRBV5-4|-|-|TRBJ1-6
CASSFRDGNSPLHF
TGTGCCAGCAGCTTCCGGGACGGGAATTCACCCCTCCACTTT
>TRBV30|-|-|TRBJ1-3
CAWSPYTGFSGNTIYF
TGTGCCTGGAGTCCGTATACAGGGTTCTCTGGAAACACCATATATTTT
>TRBV4-2|-|-|TRBJ2-3
CASSQDRQGADTQYF
TGTGCCAGCAGCCAAGATAGGCAGGGAGCAGATACGCAGTATTTT
>TRBV3-1/TRBV3-2|-|TRBD2|TRBJ2-7
CASSQEGLAGGSSYEQYF
TGTGCCAGCAGCCAAGAGGGGCTAGCGGGGGGGAGCTCCTACGAGCAGTACTTC
>TRBV10-3|once|TRBD1|TRBJ2-7
CAISESTGGDEQYF
TGTGCCATCAGTGAGTCTACAGGGGGTGACGAGCAGTACTTC